A selection of T cell receptor beta chains follows, all from one sample in a study of T-cell reconstitution after alpha-beta-depleted transplantation in children. A single record per CDR3 protein comes from TCRdb applying MiXCR to the PCR reads. The sample has around 400,000 distinct CDR3 sequences; roughly 22% are singletons. The source material was PBMCs from the stem cell graft donor, sampled from the stem cell graft. The receptors originated from a human donor who donated a stem cell graft to a child with acute myeloid leukemia. Both conserved end residues are part of each CDR3. Each record gives: J gene, D gene, V gene, clone size, CDR3 DNA, CDR3 protein. A D gene is named only where the DNA matches it firmly. Size values are once, few and many counts, or a class for expanded clones, and some rows have none.

J gene: TRBJ1-1; D gene: TRBD1; V gene: TRBV12-3/TRBV12-4; clone size: few; CDR3 DNA: TGTGCCAGCAGTTTAGCGGAGGGGGCGCCTTTCTTT; CDR3 protein: CASSLAEGAPFF
J gene: TRBJ1-5; D gene: TRBD1; V gene: TRBV12-3/TRBV12-4; clone size: many; CDR3 DNA: TGTGCCAGCAGCCAGGACAGGGGAAGCCAGCCCCAGCATTTT; CDR3 protein: CASSQDRGSQPQHF
J gene: TRBJ2-3; D gene: -; V gene: TRBV7-3; clone size: -; CDR3 DNA: TGTGCCAGCAGCTCCCTCCCATCTAGCACAGATACGCAGTATTTT; CDR3 protein: CASSSLPSSTDTQYF
J gene: TRBJ2-1; D gene: TRBD2; V gene: TRBV20-1; clone size: -; CDR3 DNA: TGCAGTGCTAGAGAGGGTTCTAGCGGCCCGGGGGATGAGCAGTTCTTC; CDR3 protein: CSAREGSSGPGDEQFF
J gene: TRBJ2-3; D gene: TRBD2; V gene: TRBV12-3/TRBV12-4; clone size: -; CDR3 DNA: TGTGCCAGCAGTTCCGGGACTAGGGGCACAGATACGCAGTATTTT; CDR3 protein: CASSSGTRGTDTQYF
J gene: TRBJ2-7; D gene: -; V gene: TRBV6-5; clone size: many; CDR3 DNA: TGTGCCAGCAGTTACAACTTGGGTGAGAACCTCTACGAGCAGTACTTC; CDR3 protein: CASSYNLGENLYEQYF
J gene: TRBJ2-2; D gene: -; V gene: TRBV28; clone size: -; CDR3 DNA: TGTGCCAGCAGTCCCCAGAGGGGGGGTACCGGGGAGCTGTTTTTT; CDR3 protein: CASSPQRGGTGELFF
J gene: TRBJ2-5; D gene: -; V gene: TRBV10-3; clone size: -; CDR3 DNA: TGTGCCATCGTCCGGGACTTACAAGAGACCCAGTACTTC; CDR3 protein: CAIVRDLQETQYF
J gene: TRBJ2-2; D gene: -; V gene: TRBV12-3/TRBV12-4; clone size: -; CDR3 DNA: TGTGCCAGCAGTGGGGTAGAAGGCCTTACCACCGGGGAGCTGTTTTTT; CDR3 protein: CASSGVEGLTTGELFF
J gene: TRBJ1-4; D gene: -; V gene: TRBV21-1; clone size: few; CDR3 DNA: TGTGCCAGCAGCAAAATTTGGGGGCTGAATGAAAAACTGTTTTTT; CDR3 protein: CASSKIWGLNEKLFF
J gene: TRBJ2-2; D gene: -; V gene: TRBV7-9; clone size: -; CDR3 DNA: TGTGCCAGCAGCTCAGAAGTGGCAGGCGGGGAGCTGTTTTTT; CDR3 protein: CASSSEVAGGELFF
J gene: TRBJ1-2; D gene: -; V gene: TRBV12-3/TRBV12-4; clone size: few; CDR3 DNA: TGTGCCAGCAGTTTTCGGGGCAGGACTTATGGCTACACCTTC; CDR3 protein: CASSFRGRTYGYTF
J gene: TRBJ1-5; D gene: -; V gene: TRBV12-3/TRBV12-4; clone size: few; CDR3 DNA: TGTGCCAGCAGTTTTGAGGGGTTTCAGCCCCAGCATTTT; CDR3 protein: CASSFEGFQPQHF
J gene: TRBJ2-1; D gene: -; V gene: TRBV12-3/TRBV12-4; clone size: few; CDR3 DNA: TGTGCCAGCTTAGGCTCTAGCTTTGGTGAGCAGTTCTTC; CDR3 protein: CASLGSSFGEQFF
J gene: TRBJ2-7; D gene: TRBD1; V gene: TRBV15; clone size: many; CDR3 DNA: TGTGCCACCAGGGACAGGGCCAATTACGAGCAGTACTTC; CDR3 protein: CATRDRANYEQYF
J gene: TRBJ2-7; D gene: -; V gene: TRBV5-5; clone size: few; CDR3 DNA: TGTGCCAGCAGCTCGGACGTCTACTCCTACGAGCAGTACTTC; CDR3 protein: CASSSDVYSYEQYF
J gene: TRBJ2-1; D gene: TRBD2; V gene: TRBV4-2; clone size: -; CDR3 DNA: TGTGCCAGCAGCCGACTGGCAGCGGGAGAGGGTGAGCAGTTCTTC; CDR3 protein: CASSRLAAGEGEQFF
J gene: TRBJ1-1; D gene: -; V gene: TRBV29-1; clone size: few; CDR3 DNA: TGCAGCGTTGTAGGGATGAACACTGAAGCTTTCTTT; CDR3 protein: CSVVGMNTEAFF
J gene: TRBJ2-1; D gene: -; V gene: TRBV28; clone size: -; CDR3 DNA: TGTGCCAGCAGTCCCCACCTAGGAGCCGAAGTGTACAATGAGCAGTTCTTC; CDR3 protein: CASSPHLGAEVYNEQFF
J gene: TRBJ2-6; D gene: -; V gene: TRBV29-1; clone size: -; CDR3 DNA: TGCAGCGTTTACGGGGAACCCTCTGGGGCCAACGTCCTGACTTTC; CDR3 protein: CSVYGEPSGANVLTF
J gene: TRBJ2-7; D gene: TRBD2; V gene: TRBV20-1; clone size: many; CDR3 DNA: TGCAGTGCTGCCGGGACTAGCGGGAGCTACGAGCAGTACTTC; CDR3 protein: CSAAGTSGSYEQYF
J gene: TRBJ2-7; D gene: -; V gene: TRBV4-2; clone size: -; CDR3 DNA: TGTGCCAGCAGCCAAGACAGTTCCTACGAGCAGTACTTC; CDR3 protein: CASSQDSSYEQYF
J gene: TRBJ2-3; D gene: -; V gene: TRBV12-5; clone size: -; CDR3 DNA: TGTGCTAGTGGTTTGATCACAGATACGCAGTATTTT; CDR3 protein: CASGLITDTQYF
J gene: TRBJ1-1; D gene: TRBD1; V gene: TRBV29-1; clone size: many; CDR3 DNA: TGCAGCGTGGCGGGACAGCACCCCCATGGGGAAGCTTTCTTT; CDR3 protein: CSVAGQHPHGEAFF
J gene: TRBJ2-3; D gene: TRBD2; V gene: TRBV20-1; clone size: -; CDR3 DNA: TGCAGTGCTAGGTCCTTAACTAGCGGGAGGGTAAATACGCAGTATTTT; CDR3 protein: CSARSLTSGRVNTQYF
J gene: TRBJ2-3; D gene: TRBD2; V gene: TRBV7-2; clone size: few; CDR3 DNA: TGTGCCAGCAGCCAAAGCGGGATCGAACCAGATACGCAGTATTTT; CDR3 protein: CASSQSGIEPDTQYF
J gene: TRBJ2-1; D gene: TRBD2; V gene: TRBV12-3/TRBV12-4; clone size: -; CDR3 DNA: TGTGCCAGCAGCCCGGGACTAGTTCGGAGTGAGGAGTTCTTC; CDR3 protein: CASSPGLVRSEEFF
J gene: TRBJ1-3; D gene: -; V gene: TRBV12-3/TRBV12-4; clone size: few; CDR3 DNA: TGTGCCAGCAGTTCCAGGACACAAGTCTCTGGAAACACCATATATTTT; CDR3 protein: CASSSRTQVSGNTIYF
J gene: TRBJ2-3; D gene: -; V gene: TRBV27; clone size: -; CDR3 DNA: TGTGCCAGCAGTTTATCGTGGTTTGATACGCAGTATTTT; CDR3 protein: CASSLSWFDTQYF
J gene: TRBJ2-3; D gene: TRBD2; V gene: TRBV20-1; clone size: many; CDR3 DNA: TGCAGTGCTAGGGGTAGCGGGTCTAGCACAGATACGCAGTATTTT; CDR3 protein: CSARGSGSSTDTQYF
J gene: TRBJ1-1; D gene: -; V gene: TRBV27; clone size: -; CDR3 DNA: TGTGCCAGCAGTTTGCTTTTCGGGGAAGGCACTGAAGCTTTCTTT; CDR3 protein: CASSLLFGEGTEAFF
J gene: TRBJ1-4; D gene: -; V gene: TRBV12-3/TRBV12-4; clone size: -; CDR3 DNA: TGTGCCAGCAGTAAACAGATCTTTAATGAAAAACTGTTTTTT; CDR3 protein: CASSKQIFNEKLFF
J gene: TRBJ2-1; D gene: -; V gene: TRBV6-5; clone size: few; CDR3 DNA: TGTGCCAGCAGTTACTATGGGGGGAACTACAATGAGCAGTTCTTC; CDR3 protein: CASSYYGGNYNEQFF
J gene: TRBJ2-2; D gene: -; V gene: TRBV24-1; clone size: -; CDR3 DNA: TGTGCCACCAGTGACCTTAATCAAAACACCGGGGAGCTGTTTTTT; CDR3 protein: CATSDLNQNTGELFF
J gene: TRBJ2-7; D gene: TRBD2; V gene: TRBV4-3; clone size: few; CDR3 DNA: TGCGCCAGCAGCCAAGAAGCCGGAGCGGGACTAGCCTACGAGCAGTACTTC; CDR3 protein: CASSQEAGAGLAYEQYF
J gene: TRBJ2-7; D gene: -; V gene: TRBV7-2; clone size: few; CDR3 DNA: TGTGCCAGCAGCCCACGACAGGGTCGCGGGGGGGAGCAGTACTTC; CDR3 protein: CASSPRQGRGGEQYF
J gene: TRBJ2-5; D gene: -; V gene: TRBV28; clone size: -; CDR3 DNA: TGTGCCAGCAGTTTATCCCTCGGCGCAGGGGAGGGAGAGACCCAGTACTTC; CDR3 protein: CASSLSLGAGEGETQYF
J gene: TRBJ2-7; D gene: -; V gene: TRBV7-2; clone size: -; CDR3 DNA: TGTGCCAGCACCCCGAACCCGGGGGCCTACGAGCAGTACTTC; CDR3 protein: CASTPNPGAYEQYF
J gene: TRBJ2-1; D gene: -; V gene: TRBV25-1; clone size: few; CDR3 DNA: TGTGCCAGCAGCCCGGGAGGACAGGGAGAAGCTTACAATGAGCAGTTCTTC; CDR3 protein: CASSPGGQGEAYNEQFF